Below, 28 T cell receptor beta chains from the same sample are listed, as sequenced in a study of cytomegalovirus exposure and HLA in healthy donors. The PCR made use of 60 Vbeta and 13 Jbeta primers. Libraries were prepared by immunoSEQ multiplex PCR; TCRdb keeps only in-frame clonotypes and omits some of them. The profile covers roughly 140,000 clones, with about 79% appearing a single time and around 4.1% taken by the ten largest. The sequencing sample was made of PBMCs. The origin of the receptors is a man aged 35 to 55 in good health and CMV-seropositive.

The chain links TRBV14 to TRBJ2-7; 15 positions match TRBD2. V lost 9 bases, J lost 5 bases, and 14 bases stayed unmatched. Per the germline V gene, CDR1 is SGHDN and CDR2 is FVKESK. The CDR3 covers 17 residues. The CDR3 spells CARTLGLAGGSTDEQYF. In DNA form, the CDR3 reads TGTGCCAGGACCCTTGGACTAGCGGGAGGGTCTACCGACGAGCAGTACTTC.

As concerns this clone: In the same sample, other DNA sequences code for this CDR3. V and J are TRBV2 and TRBJ2-1; D uncertain. Per the germline V gene, CDR1 is SNHLY and CDR2 is FYNNEI. With 6 bases removed from V and 5 bases from J, the gap between germline ends came to 8 bases. The CDR3 loop spans 12 amino acids. The CDR3 loop is CASSPRDNEQFF. The CDR3 nucleotides are TGTGCCAGCAGCCCTCGGGACAATGAGCAGTTCTTC.

V usage is TRBV6-5 and J usage is TRBJ2-3, with a weak D call TRBD1 (5 bases). This CDR3 is built from 16 residues. Trimming pared 4 bases from V and 2 bases from J, leaving 16 bases between. Germline CDR1 and CDR2: MNHEY and SVGAGI. CDR3 nucleotide sequence: TGTGCCAGCAGTTTCGGACCGCGGACACACACAGATACGCAGTATTTT. Encoded protein: CASSFGPRTHTDTQYF.

This clone was found once. The chain recombines TRBV7-2 with TRBJ2-3, with 7 nucleotides matching TRBD2. The germline CDR1 and CDR2 sequences are SGHTA and FQGNSA. V lost 1 base to trimming and J lost 2 bases; unmatched junction nucleotides: 3. This CDR3 has 15 residues. This chain's CDR3 is CASSLERGTTDTQYF. The CDR3 nucleotides are TGTGCCAGCAGCTTAGAGCGGGGAACCACAGATACGCAGTATTTT.

The CDR3 DNA reads TGTGCCATCAGTGCTACGACTAGCGGGCTGAACACCGGGGAGCTGTTTTTT. Translation gives CAISATTSGLNTGELFF. The chain employs TRBV10-3 and TRBJ2-2; TRBD2 matches 10 bases. Germline V gives CDR1 ENHRY, CDR2 SYGVKD. Trimming cost V 4 bases and J 1 base; bases outside gene matches: 6. The CDR3 length is 17 residues.

The V gene is TRBV11-3, the J gene TRBJ1-1; a weak D match, TRBD1 (6 bases). The V end was cut by 8 bases, the J end by 1 base, with 20 bases between. CDR3 length: 16 amino acids. Germline V gene lookup returns CDR1 SGHNT and CDR2 YENEEA. The CDR3 nucleotides read TGTGCCAGCTCTCCGCGCGGGGGCACCGGGAACACTGAAGCTTTCTTT. It specifies CASSPRGGTGNTEAFF. Using reference TRBV11-3 and TRBJ1-1 for the parts outside the CDR3, the full variable domain is EAGVVQSPRYKIIEKKQPVAFWCNPISGHNTLYWYLQNLGQGPELLIRYENEEAVDDSQLPKDRFSAERLKGVDSTLKIQPAELGDSAVYLCASSPRGGTGNTEAFFGQGTRLTVV.

This clone came up once. This chain's CDR3 is CASIGYFLGQANTEAFF. For the CDR3, the DNA is TGTGCCAGTATAGGCTATTTTCTGGGGCAGGCTAACACTGAAGCTTTCTTT. The gene calls are TRBV19 and TRBJ1-1; perhaps TRBD1 as D (5 bases). In germline, CDR1 is LNHDA, CDR2 SQIVND (reference sequence). CDR3 length: 17 amino acids. V gave up 7 bases and J gave up 2 bases, with 23 bases separating them. Full variable domain (outside the CDR3, taken from reference TRBV19 and TRBJ1-1): DGGITQSPKYLFRKEGQNVTLSCEQNLNHDAMYWYRQDPGQGLRLIYYSQIVNDFQKGDIAEGYSVSREKKESFPLTVTSAQKNPTAFYLCASIGYFLGQANTEAFFGQGTRLTVV.

This clone was seen just once. V gene TRBV6-5 combines with J gene TRBJ1-4; no clear D gene. The CDR3 covers 14 residues. Germline V gene sequence: CDR1 MNHEY, CDR2 SVGAGI. V was pared by 5 bases and J by 8 bases, with 15 bases between. The CDR3 DNA reads TGTGCCAGCAGTGAAGGATACCGGGGAGAAAAACTGTTTTTT. Residues: CASSEGYRGEKLFF.

This clone was observed a few times. The gene calls are TRBV7-9 and TRBJ2-7, with D tentatively TRBD1 (5 bases). The CDR3 has 13 residues. Germline values: CDR1 SEHNR, CDR2 FQNEAQ (reference sequence). The V gene lost 8 bases and the J gene lost 7 bases, with 18 bases spanning the gap. The CDR3 region is CASAIIMGREQYF. The CDR3 coding sequence is TGTGCCAGCGCCATTATAATGGGGCGAGAGCAGTACTTC.

This clone was seen more than once but under ten times. The J gene is TRBJ2-2, the V gene TRBV19; tentative D call: TRBD2 (6 bases). This CDR3 has 18 residues. The germline V gene encodes CDR1 LNHDA and CDR2 SQIVND (reference sequence). V lost 3 bases and J 1 base, leaving 18 bases between the germline ends. The CDR3 DNA is TGTGCCAGTAGTATCTGGGTGGCGGGACCACTGAACACCGGGGAGCTGTTTTTT. Protein sequence: CASSIWVAGPLNTGELFF. The full variable domain, in which reference TRBV19 and TRBJ2-2 provide the parts outside the CDR3, is DGGITQSPKYLFRKEGQNVTLSCEQNLNHDAMYWYRQDPGQGLRLIYYSQIVNDFQKGDIAEGYSVSREKKESFPLTVTSAQKNPTAFYLCASSIWVAGPLNTGELFFGEGSRLTVL.

The gene calls are TRBV11-1 and TRBJ2-2; possibly TRBD2 for D (5 bases). Trimming shortened V by 1 base and J by 5 bases, and 14 bases separated the two germline ends. The CDR3 spans 16 residues. The germline CDR1 and CDR2 sequences are SGHAT and FQDESV (reference sequence). The CDR3 loop reads CASSLGSGKWTGELFF. The CDR3, as DNA: TGTGCCAGCAGCTTAGGGTCGGGGAAGTGGACCGGGGAGCTGTTTTTT.

This chain connects TRBV2 to TRBJ2-5; 10 bases line up with TRBD2. The V segment lost 4 bases and the J segment 13 bases; nucleotides outside the gene matches: 9. CDR3 length: 13 residues. Germline V gene data show CDR1 as SNHLY and CDR2 as FYNNEI. CDR3 bases: TGTGCCAGCAGTGCCAGCGGGGGGGCCAGTCCGTACTTC. It codes for CASSASGGASPYF.

The chain employs TRBV19 and TRBJ1-5; no clear D. The V end was cut by 6 bases, the J end by 0 bases, with 12 bases between. Germline assignment: CDR1 LNHDA and CDR2 SQIVND (reference sequence). The CDR3 runs to 15 residues. The CDR3, as DNA: TGTGCCAGTAGAAAAGGAGATTATAGCAATCAGCCCCAGCATTTT. It codes for CASRKGDYSNQPQHF. Using reference TRBV19 and TRBJ1-5 for the parts outside the CDR3, the full variable domain is DGGITQSPKYLFRKEGQNVTLSCEQNLNHDAMYWYRQDPGQGLRLIYYSQIVNDFQKGDIAEGYSVSREKKESFPLTVTSAQKNPTAFYLCASRKGDYSNQPQHFGDGTRLSIL.

The rearrangement joins TRBV19 to TRBJ2-1, with D perhaps TRBD1 (5 bases). The CDR3 totals 18 residues. V was shortened by 5 bases and J by 3 bases, with 23 bases between the two germline ends. Germline-derived CDR1 and CDR2 are LNHDA and SQIVND (reference sequence). CDR3 protein: CASSQKWGRELHYNEQFF. Written as DNA, the CDR3 is TGTGCCAGTAGTCAAAAATGGGGCAGGGAACTCCACTACAATGAGCAGTTCTTC.

V and J are TRBV14 and TRBJ2-2, with unresolved D. V lost 5 bases and J lost 2, with 6 bases in between. This CDR3 comprises 13 residues. The germline gives CDR1 SGHDN, CDR2 FVKESK. CDR3 sequence (DNA): TGTGCCAGCAGCTTCCTTAACACCGGGGAGCTGTTTTTT. Translating it yields CASSFLNTGELFF. The full variable domain, with the rest looked up from reference TRBV14 and TRBJ2-2, is EAGVTQFPSHSVIEKGQTVTLRCDPISGHDNLYWYRRVMGKEIKFLLHFVKESKQDESGMPNNRFLAERTGGTYSTLKVQPAELEDSGVYFCASSFLNTGELFFGEGSRLTVL.

This clone appeared a single time. V is TRBV7-8 and J is TRBJ2-1, with TRBD1 matching over 7 bases. CDR3 length: 15 residues. J was trimmed by 8 bases and V by 5 bases; bases with no gene match: 12. Germline V gives CDR1 SGHVS, CDR2 FQNEAQ. DNA of the CDR3: TGTGCCAGCAGCCACCCCGGACAGGACCCCCATGAGCAGTTCTTC. It is translated as CASSHPGQDPHEQFF.

The chain combines TRBV29-1 with TRBJ2-1; D unclear. The CDR3 is 14 amino acids. V gave up 4 bases and J gave up 0 bases, with 10 bases separating them. Germline V gives CDR1 SQVTM, CDR2 ANQGSEA. In nucleotides, the CDR3 is TGCAGCGTTGGGGCAGGAAACTCCTACAATGAGCAGTTCTTC. Amino acids: CSVGAGNSYNEQFF.

The rearrangement uses TRBV5-5 and TRBJ2-7, with D unclear. The germline gives CDR1 SGHKS, CDR2 YYEKEE (reference sequence). Trimming left V 1 base short and J 6 bases short, with 8 bases between. There are 12 residues in the CDR3. The CDR3 sequence is CASSLSHSEQYF. As DNA, the CDR3 is TGTGCCAGCAGCTTGTCCCACAGCGAGCAGTACTTC.

This chain links TRBV19 with TRBJ1-2; D ambiguous. Germline CDR1 LNHDA, CDR2 SQIVND (reference sequence). The length of the CDR3 is 13 residues. V lost 3 bases, J lost 1 base, and 6 bases lay in between. The CDR3 sequence: CASSISLNYGYTF. The CDR3, as DNA: TGTGCCAGTAGTATTTCCCTTAACTATGGCTACACCTTC.

This clone was found once. The chain couples TRBV2 to TRBJ2-1, with D unresolved. Germline-derived CDR1 and CDR2 are SNHLY and FYNNEI. The CDR3 consists of 14 residues. The V gene lost 1 base and the J gene lost 0 bases, with 4 bases spanning the gap. CDR3 residues: CASSEESSYNEQFF. The CDR3 DNA reads TGTGCCAGCAGTGAAGAGAGCTCCTACAATGAGCAGTTCTTC. Full variable domain (remainder filled in from reference TRBV2 and TRBJ2-1): EPEVTQTPSHQVTQMGQEVILRCVPISNHLYFYWYRQILGQKVEFLVSFYNNEISEKSEIFDDQFSVERPDGSNFTLKIRSTKLEDSAMYFCASSEESSYNEQFFGPGTRLTVL.

The rearrangement uses TRBV2 and TRBJ2-1; tentatively, D is TRBD1 (5 bases). With 5 bases removed from V and 0 bases from J, the gap between germline ends came to 17 bases. Germline assignment: CDR1 SNHLY and CDR2 FYNNEI. The CDR3 is 17 amino acids. CDR3 in amino acids: CASSLVLGAASYNEQFF. The DNA of the CDR3 is TGTGCCAGCAGTCTGGTCCTAGGGGCAGCCTCCTACAATGAGCAGTTCTTC.

J is TRBJ2-3 and V is TRBV6-6, with a possible D match to TRBD2 (7 bases). Germline CDR1 reads MNHNY; CDR2 reads SVGAGI (reference sequence). V was shortened by 2 bases and J by 5 bases, with 17 bases between the two germline ends. CDR3 length equals 16 residues. The CDR3 protein is CASSYQGGRAGDTQYF. CDR3 DNA sequence: TGTGCCAGCAGTTACCAAGGGGGGAGGGCTGGAGATACGCAGTATTTT.

The chain uses TRBV6-1 and TRBJ2-1; D possibly corresponds to TRBD2 (6 bases). Trimming took 4 bases from V and 0 from J, leaving 13 bases between them. The germline V gene has CDR1 MNHNS and CDR2 SASEGT. The length of the CDR3 is 16 residues. The CDR3 spells CASSALSGGSYNEQFF. DNA for the CDR3: TGTGCCAGCAGTGCTCTTAGCGGAGGCTCCTACAATGAGCAGTTCTTC.

The V and J genes are TRBV2 and TRBJ1-4; no clear D. CDR1 SNHLY and CDR2 FYNNEI come from the germline V gene. The CDR3 runs to 13 residues. With 7 bases removed from V and 4 bases from J, the gap between germline ends came to 10 bases. The CDR3 loop is CASIEQINEKLFF. CDR3 sequence (DNA): TGTGCCAGCATCGAACAGATTAATGAAAAACTGTTTTTT. The complete variable domain, with remaining parts taken from reference TRBV2 and TRBJ1-4, reads EPEVTQTPSHQVTQMGQEVILRCVPISNHLYFYWYRQILGQKVEFLVSFYNNEISEKSEIFDDQFSVERPDGSNFTLKIRSTKLEDSAMYFCASIEQINEKLFFGSGTQLSVL.

The J gene is TRBJ1-2, the V gene TRBV6-5; maybe TRBD1 (6 bases). Looked up from germline, CDR1 is MNHEY and CDR2 is SVGAGI. The CDR3 covers 11 residues. Trimming took 6 bases from V and 13 from J, leaving 15 bases between them. In nucleotides, the CDR3 is TGTGCCAGCAGAACCCCCGGGGACACCACCTTC. Translating gives CASRTPGDTTF.

V is TRBV29-1 and J is TRBJ1-1, with a weak D call TRBD1 (5 bases). Deletions cut 1 base from V and 4 bases from J, with 19 bases between. Germline V gene lookup returns CDR1 SQVTM and CDR2 ANQGSEA. The CDR3 is 16 amino acids. Here the CDR3 DNA reads TGCAGCGTTGAAGTTCCCGGAGGGGCCGTCGGCACTGAAGCTTTCTTT. It encodes CSVEVPGGAVGTEAFF.

The rearrangement joins TRBV11-3 to TRBJ1-2; TRBD1 is a possible D gene (6 bases). The CDR3 runs to 13 residues. V lost 5 bases, J lost 4 bases, and 11 bases lay in between. Germline values: CDR1 SGHNT, CDR2 YENEEA. CDR3 coding DNA: TGTGCCAGCAGCCCAGGGGACGGCTATGGCTACACCTTC. Translated, it gives CASSPGDGYGYTF.

This chain joins TRBV19 and TRBJ2-7; TRBD2 is a possible D gene (6 bases). CDR1 and CDR2 from the germline V gene are LNHDA and SQIVND (reference sequence). The CDR3 is made up of 15 amino acids. V was pared by 0 bases and J by 0 bases, with 9 bases between. The CDR3 reads CASSIEGLGSYEQYF. In nucleotides, the CDR3 is TGTGCCAGTAGTATAGAGGGACTCGGCTCCTACGAGCAGTACTTC.